This TCR beta chain originates from a study of T cell responses to AZD1222 COVID-19 vaccine (dated by TCRdb to the early 2020s). With respect to the entire study: TCR sequencing covered some 240 trial participants: nearly 210 given two doses of AZD1222 and about 26 given two doses of MenACWY control vaccine. Trial participants were enrolled by age into subgroups of 18-55, 56-69 and 70-plus years, and around 150, 28 and 57 TCR-sequenced participants, respectively, were included in these subgroups. What the work shows at the level of the full study, not this receptor alone: Most participants were white British and females outnumbered males, and the authors suggested that clonal diversity may have been underestimated. Epitopes outside the regions mutated in the B.1.351 and B.1.1.7 variants were reportedly recognized by nearly half of the unique spike-specific TCRs. Conclusions about previously exposed vaccinees are limited, since just a handful of AZD1222 recipients were seropositive for SARS-CoV-2 at baseline. The 56-69-year group was small, and its depth increase did not reach significance, likely because of low power. CD4 TCRs associated with the vaccine covered the entire spike protein, and the dominant responses were in regions 160-218 and 743-854. Because no samples from the day 14 peak response were available, repertoires could be characterized only after the peak T cell response. Spike-specific TCR breadth and depth rose significantly after two AZD1222 doses compared with day 0 and with MenACWY recipients.

Per the publication, the time point label means: about 28 days (+/-7) after the second vaccine dose. AZD1222 recipients given second doses at about 4 weeks or at about 12 weeks were pooled, since spike-specific TCR depth and breadth were not found to differ between the two schedules. The vaccinee samples were drawn from two UK trials, COV001 and COV002, one of which was a single-blind randomized controlled phase 2/3 trial testing AZD1222 (ChAdOx1 nCoV-19) in healthy adults. For TCRbeta chain sequencing, PBMC samples from trial participants were taken at day 0 and at day 28 after the second dose. This clone has only a few counts. Its target antigen remains unknown. No much larger clone is present one base from it, and per-base qualities are unavailable. The CDR3 regions of human TCRbeta chains were subjected to immunosequencing. The source study handled its data this way. TCRs in the repertoires were compared against a reference library of SARS-CoV-2-specific TCRs that had been generated with the MIRA antigen-specificity platform. Breadth was defined as the fraction of unique TCRs that were SARS-CoV-2-associated, and depth was defined as the fraction of total T cells that were SARS-CoV-2-associated. Each spike-specific TCR was assigned to its reactive spike region and to a CD4 or CD8 class using the MIRA data. Log10-transformed breadth and depth values were compared by one-way ANOVA with Sidak's multiple comparisons tests. Here the immuneACCESS table is served through TCRdb, limited to in-frame sequences with V and J called. Missing clones are a known gap in these copies; in checked studies unresolved V genes cover under half, and the rest lacks a known reason. For V, J and clone size, that table is used; D and trimming come from the DNA. Counted in this sample were tens of thousands of clones; 89% of them appeared once. Clones ranked in the top ten supply approximately 6.1% of the sample.

The CDR3 numbers 14 residues from cysteine through phenylalanine. The DNA shown is the 42-base CDR3, in frame from base 1. The junction carries 5 bases between V and J, which are trimmed by 0 bases and 0 bases respectively. From the germline V gene, CDR1 is SGDLS and CDR2 is YYNGEE. This TCR came from an adult who received the AZD1222 COVID-19 vaccine. The sequencing here drew on peripheral blood, taken 28 days after the second AZD1222 dose. The rearranged segments are TRBV9 and TRBJ2-3; the D gene is not confidently resolved. The CDR3 protein sequence reads: CASSVAVSTDTQYF. The nucleotide sequence is TGTGCCAGCAGCGTAGCCGTTAGCACAGATACGCAGTATTTT.